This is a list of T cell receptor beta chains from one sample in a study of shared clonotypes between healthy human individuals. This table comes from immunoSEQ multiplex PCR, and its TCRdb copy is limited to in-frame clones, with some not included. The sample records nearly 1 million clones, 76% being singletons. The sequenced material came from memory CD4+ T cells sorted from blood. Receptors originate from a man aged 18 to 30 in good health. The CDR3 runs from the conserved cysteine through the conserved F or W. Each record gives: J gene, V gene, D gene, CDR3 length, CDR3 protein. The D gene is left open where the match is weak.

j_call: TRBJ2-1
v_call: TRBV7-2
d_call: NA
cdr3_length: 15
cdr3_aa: CASSLAGAPHNEQFF

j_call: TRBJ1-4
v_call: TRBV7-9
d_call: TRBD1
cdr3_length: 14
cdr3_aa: CASSSSGGYEKLFF

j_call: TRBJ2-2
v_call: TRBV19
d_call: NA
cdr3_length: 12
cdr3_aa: CASSHGSGELFF

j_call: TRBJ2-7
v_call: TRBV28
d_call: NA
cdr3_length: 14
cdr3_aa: CASTPTLSSYEQYF

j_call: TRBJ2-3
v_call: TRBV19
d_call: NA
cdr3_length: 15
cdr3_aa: CASTPQALSTDTQYF

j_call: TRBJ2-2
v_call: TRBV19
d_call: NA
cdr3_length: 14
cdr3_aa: CASKAGGNTGELFF

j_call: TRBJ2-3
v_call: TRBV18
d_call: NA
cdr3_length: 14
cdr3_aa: CASSGQGMTDTQYF

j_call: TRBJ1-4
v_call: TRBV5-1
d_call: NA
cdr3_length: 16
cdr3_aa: CASSLAVGATNEKLFF

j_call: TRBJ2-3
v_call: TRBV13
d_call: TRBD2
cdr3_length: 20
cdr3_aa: CASSLVTTSGRAGGTDTQYF

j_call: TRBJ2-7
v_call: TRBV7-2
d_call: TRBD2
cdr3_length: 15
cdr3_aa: CASSLTSGNNYEQYF

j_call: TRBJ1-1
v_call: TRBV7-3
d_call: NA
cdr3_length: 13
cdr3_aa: CASKEGVNTEAFF

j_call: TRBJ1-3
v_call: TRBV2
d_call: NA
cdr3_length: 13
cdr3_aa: CASSPGPGNTIYF

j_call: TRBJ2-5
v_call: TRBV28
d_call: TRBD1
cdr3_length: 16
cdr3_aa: CASSWPSDRGLETQYF

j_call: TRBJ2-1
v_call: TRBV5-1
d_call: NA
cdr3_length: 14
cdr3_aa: CASSRDRIDNEQFF

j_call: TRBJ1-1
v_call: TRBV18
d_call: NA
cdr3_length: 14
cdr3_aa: CASSPNGLNTEAFF